This T cell receptor beta chain was recovered during a study of graft-versus-host responses after intestinal transplantation. Study-wide points: The highest levels of circulating GvH clones went along with early declines in HvG clones after transplant. Recipient-marrow GvH clones were detected, some having first appeared in ileum or blood.

In its sample, this clone was seen a few times. Clones were sequenced by immunoSEQ multiplex PCR, and TCRdb holds only the in-frame ones, with some missing. The sample contains about 25,000 clones, about 39% of which appear only once. The CDR3 contains 15 residues. Germline V CDR1 and CDR2: LGHNT, FRNRAP. The junction had 8 bases not matched to a gene; V was cut back by 6 bases and J by 6 bases. This sequence was found in a human patient who received an intestinal transplant. The source material was alloreactive CD4+ T cells from a mixed lymphocyte reaction culture, sampled before intestinal transplant. Subset reported: CFSE-low proliferating T cells sorted from approximately 6-day pre-transplant mixed lymphocyte reaction (GvH or HvG direction). V usage is TRBV12-5 and J usage is TRBJ1-4, with 9 bases that match TRBD1. DNA for the CDR3: TGTGCTAGTGGACCCGGACAGGGGAGCGATGAAAAACTGTTTTTT. Its translation is CASGPGQGSDEKLFF.